The 7 T cell receptor beta chains below were found in one sample sequenced in a study of CD8 T cells in ankylosing spondylitis. TCRdb fed the 5' RACE reads into MiXCR, producing one record per CDR3 protein. The table shows about 800,000 distinct CDR3 sequences, with approximately 12% occurring only once. These TCRs are of unknown antigen specificity. The study's findings and limits: Seemingly distinctive of ankylosing spondylitis blood was a TCR beta motif formed by eight highly homologous variants.

Specimen: blood, either unsorted or a sorted T cell fraction (not recorded which). These receptors were collected from a male donor with ankylosing spondylitis.

This sequence joins TRBV20-1 and TRBJ2-5; no clear D. This CDR3 contains 13 residues. Germline V CDR1 and CDR2: DFQATT, SNEGSKA (reference sequence). The ends were cut back, 6 bases at V and 5 bases at J, with 16 bases in the middle. For the CDR3, the DNA is TGCAGTGCCCATATGCCCTTAATCGAGACCCAGTACTTC. Its protein is CSAHMPLIETQYF.

The chain has TRBV6-1 and TRBJ2-7; D is unclear. Trimming removed 6 bases at V and 2 bases at J, with 14 bases between. CDR1 MNHNS and CDR2 SASEGT come from the germline V gene. This CDR3 region has 14 residues. CDR3 in amino acids: CASSLEWTTYEQYF. The CDR3 DNA is TGTGCCAGCAGCCTGGAATGGACCACCTACGAGCAGTACTTC.

The chain carries TRBV6-1 and TRBJ2-7, with 7 bases aligning to TRBD2. V lost 9 bases, J lost 7 bases, and 12 bases stayed unmatched. CDR3 length: 13 amino acids. The germline gives CDR1 MNHNS, CDR2 SASEGT. As DNA, the CDR3 is TGTGCCAGTTCTAGCGGCCTCCGAGGAGAGCAGTACTTC. Residues: CASSSGLRGEQYF.

The gene calls are TRBV20-1 and TRBJ2-5; TRBD2 might be the D (6 bases). Germline V gene sequence: CDR1 DFQATT, CDR2 SNEGSKA (reference sequence). Trimming took 0 bases from V and 5 from J, leaving 19 bases between them. The CDR3 is 16 amino acids. CDR3 DNA sequence: TGCAGTGCTAGAGATCGGTTTAGGCTAGCGATGGAGACCCAGTACTTC. Translated, it gives CSARDRFRLAMETQYF.

The chain has TRBV20-1 and TRBJ1-1; D remains ambiguous. In germline, CDR1 is DFQATT, CDR2 SNEGSKA (reference sequence). This CDR3 has 11 residues. V lost 6 bases and J 6 bases, leaving 11 bases between the germline ends. The CDR3 DNA follows: TGCAGTGCCTATCGACGTTCTGAAGCTTTCTTT. Translated: CSAYRRSEAFF.

The chain joins TRBV12-3 or TRBV12-4 to TRBJ2-2; D gene uncertain. The CDR3 runs 11 residues. The V gene lost 5 bases and the J gene lost 8 bases, with 6 bases spanning the gap. CDR3 DNA sequence: TGTGCCAGCAGTCAATTTGGGGAGCTGTTTTTT. As protein: CASSQFGELFF.

The chain employs TRBV7-2 and TRBJ2-2; the D gene is possibly TRBD1 (5 bases). Germline lookup yields CDR1 SGHTA and CDR2 FQGNSA. The CDR3 consists of 14 residues. Trimming took off 5 bases at V and 2 bases at J, with 9 bases between the two ends. DNA for the CDR3: TGTGCCAGCAGCGTAGACAGTAACACCGGGGAGCTGTTTTTT. Residues: CASSVDSNTGELFF. Complete variable domain (other parts from reference TRBV7-2 and TRBJ2-2): GAGVSQSPSNKVTEKGKDVELRCDPISGHTALYWYRQSLGQGLEFLIYFQGNSAPDKSGLPSDRFSAERTGGSVSTLTIQRTQQEDSAVYLCASSVDSNTGELFFGEGSRLTVL.